This paragraph covers one TCR beta chain sequence. The target antigen is unknown. Germline CDR1 SGHTA, CDR2 FQGNSA. The CDR3 sequence is 14 residues long. Trimming left V 1 base short and J 2 bases short, with 7 bases between. The source of the sample is a study of OX40 agonist ivuxolimab in advanced cancers. General observations from the study: Among the nonresponders, some also had low normalized T-cell clonal expansion.

Assay: immunoSEQ multiplex PCR; the TCRdb copy retains only in-frame clones and omits some. The data contain 98,000 or so clones, around 83% of them singletons. The chain uses TRBV7-2 and TRBJ2-3; D call uncertain. The material sequenced was CD4+ or CD8+ T cells sorted from blood, taken in a trial of the OX40 agonist ivuxolimab. This TCR derives from an adult with an advanced solid tumor such as melanoma, head and neck, liver or kidney cancer. The CDR3 sequence: CASSLGPFTDTQYF. The CDR3 DNA reads TGTGCCAGCAGCTTAGGCCCCTTCACAGATACGCAGTATTTT.